This T cell receptor (beta chain) is drawn from a study of blood T cell repertoires in COVID-19. The wider study: T cells, B-cell-depleted T cells, or PBMCs provided the cDNA or gDNA that served as material.

Repertoires were generated with immunoSEQ multiplex PCR, while TCRdb's copy carries only in-frame clones and drops some. The data contain approximately 250,000 clones, 88% of them singletons. This CDR3 spans 15 amino acids. Germline V gene sequence: CDR1 MDHEN, CDR2 SYDVKM. The ends lost 4 bases at V and 8 bases at J; junction bases unmatched: 9. The source material was PBMCs or T cells enriched from blood (not recorded which). J is TRBJ1-4 and V is TRBV28, with 8 bases that match TRBD1. The sequence was obtained from a woman in her forties with acute COVID-19. CDR3 protein: CASSSWDRSREKLFF. CDR3 in DNA: TGTGCCAGCAGTTCCTGGGACAGGTCACGGGAAAAACTGTTTTTT.